This T cell receptor (beta chain) was captured by sequencing in a study of yellow fever vaccine responses in identical twins. Whole-study results and caveats: As reported, the vaccine T cell response of twins seemed partly convergent and partly personalized.

About this clonotype: Its antigen is unidentified.

TCRdb used MiXCR to reprocess the RT-PCR reads, holding one entry per CDR3 protein. The sample lists 20,000 to 25,000 distinct CDR3 sequences, over 70% occurring once. The CDR3 length is 13 residues. Trimming shortened V by 3 bases and J by 4 bases, and 8 bases separated the two germline ends. Germline CDR1 reads SGHVS; CDR2 reads FNYEAQ. Source: T cells from blood (PBMCs), unsorted or a sorted subset (not recorded which), taken before or after yellow fever vaccination (not recorded which). The chain combines TRBV7-6 with TRBJ2-3; perhaps TRBD1 as D (6 bases). The TCR comes from a woman between 18 and 30 years old who received the yellow fever vaccine. The CDR3 sequence is CASSFTGSDTQYF. CDR3 DNA sequence: TGTGCCAGCAGCTTTACAGGGTCAGATACGCAGTATTTT.